This TCR beta chain emerged from a study of shared clonotypes between healthy human individuals. Comment on this clone: Its antigen is unknown.

CDR3 size: 18 residues. Germline V gene sequence: CDR1 MNHEY, CDR2 SMNVEV (reference sequence). The V and J ends lost 3 bases and 1 base, in that order; junction bases with no gene match: 9. Study outcomes and limitations: What naive subsets generally showed was a larger estimated richness than memory subsets showed.

Splitting the CD4+ cells yielded a CD45RA+ naive subset and a CD45RA-negative memory subset. Clones were read by immunoSEQ multiplex PCR, and TCRdb kept only the in-frame ones, dropping some. The sample records around 1.6 million clones, approximately 98% being singletons. V gene TRBV27 combines with J gene TRBJ1-5; 10 bases agree with TRBD1. The sequencing sample was made of naive CD4+ T cells sorted from blood. As to subset: CD45RA+ positively selected. The receptor's source is a man aged 30 to 39 in good health. The CDR3 DNA sequence: TGTGCCAGCAGTTTCTCGGGACAGGGGATAAGGAGCAATCAGCCCCAGCATTTT. Translation: CASSFSGQGIRSNQPQHF.